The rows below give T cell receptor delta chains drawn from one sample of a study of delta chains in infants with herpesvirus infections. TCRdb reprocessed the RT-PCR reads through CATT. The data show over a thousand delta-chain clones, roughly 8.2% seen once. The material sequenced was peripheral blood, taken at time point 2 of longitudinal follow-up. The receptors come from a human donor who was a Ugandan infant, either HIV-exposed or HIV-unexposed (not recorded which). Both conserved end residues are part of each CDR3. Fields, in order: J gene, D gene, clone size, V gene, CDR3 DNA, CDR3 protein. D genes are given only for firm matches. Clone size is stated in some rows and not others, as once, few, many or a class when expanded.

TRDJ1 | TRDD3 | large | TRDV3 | TGTGCCTTTAGGCCGGTACTGGGGGATTCATACACCGATAAACTCATCTTT | CAFRPVLGDSYTDKLIF
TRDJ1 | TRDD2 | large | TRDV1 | TGTGCTCTTGGGGGCCCCTTCCTACGGCAGGCGTGGGTTCACGATAAACTCATCTTT | CALGGPFLRQAWVHDKLIF
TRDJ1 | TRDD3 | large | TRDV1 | TGTGCTCTTGGGTCACCAACGGCCTTCCTACGACGTACTGGGGGATACGCGGTATCCCACAGCGATAAACTCATCTTT | CALGSPTAFLRRTGGYAVSHSDKLIF
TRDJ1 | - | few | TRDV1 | TGTGCTCTTGAGCCCCAAGGTTCCTGCCCACGGGAACTCATCTTT | CALEPQGSCPRELIF
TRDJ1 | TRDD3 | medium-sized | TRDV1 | TGTGCTCTTGGGGTTGGGGGACCCTACGGGTTTCACTGGGGGTGGTACACCGATAAACTCATCTTT | CALGVGGPYGFHWGWYTDKLIF
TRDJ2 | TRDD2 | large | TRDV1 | TGTGCTCTTGGGGAGCCCTGTTTGTCAGGGGCCTTCCTAGGGTCCGGAGGGGCAGCACAACTCTTCTTT | CALGEPCLSGAFLGSGGAAQLFF
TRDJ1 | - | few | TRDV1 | TGTGCTCTTGGGGAACTGCCCACCATGGAGGGTAAACTCATCTTT | CALGELPTMEGKLIF
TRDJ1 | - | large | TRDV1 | TGTGCTCTTGGGGAATCCGTCCTACGTCTGATACTGGGTGGGGATAAACTCATCTTT | CALGESVLRLILGGDKLIF
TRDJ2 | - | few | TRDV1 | TGTGCTCTTGGGGAACCCAAGTGCGCACAACTCTTCTTT | CALGEPKCAQLFF
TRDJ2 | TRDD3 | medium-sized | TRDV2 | TGTGCCTGTGACACGGACTGGGGGAGGACAGCACAACTCTTCTTT | CACDTDWGRTAQLFF
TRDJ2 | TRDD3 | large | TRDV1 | TGTGCTCTTGGGGAATCCCTCCTAGACCCTACTACTGGGGGATACGGGATATTGACAGCACAACTCTTCTTT | CALGESLLDPTTGGYGILTAQLFF
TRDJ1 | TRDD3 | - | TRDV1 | TGTGCTCTTGGGGACTTTCCTCTGGGGGATACCCCGCACGATAAACTCATCTTT | CALGDFPLGDTPHDKLIF
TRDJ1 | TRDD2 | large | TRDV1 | TGTGCTCTTGGGGAACCCCCCTCTGCCTTTTTTCCTACGGGATCACGCCCCGATAAACTCATCTTT | CALGEPPSAFFPTGSRPDKLIF
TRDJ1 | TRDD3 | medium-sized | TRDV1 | TGTGCTCTTGGGGAACGTAGGAGTGGGGGATACGACTATAAACTCATCTTT | CALGERRSGGYDYKLIF
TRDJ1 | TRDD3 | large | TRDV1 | TGTGCTCTCCGCCTGATGTTGGGAACTAATACTGGGGGATACGCGGACACCGATAAACTCATCTTT | CALRLMLGTNTGGYADTDKLIF
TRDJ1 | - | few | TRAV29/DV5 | - | CSVLLCSKTKKLTPGGYFHTDKLIF
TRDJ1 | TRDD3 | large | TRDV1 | TGTGCTCTTGGGGAACTCAGGGTCGAGAGTAAATCCAGTGGGGGATACGCGGTCCCCGTCGATAAACTCATCTTT | CALGELRVESKSSGGYAVPVDKLIF
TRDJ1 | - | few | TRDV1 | TGTGCTCTTGGGGAAAGGAGGGGGTCCGATAAACTCATCTTT | CALGERRGSDKLIF
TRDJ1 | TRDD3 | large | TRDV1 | TGTGCTCTTGGGGAACCCATCGGGGATCGATTGGGGGATACAGGGGGCACCGATAAACTCATCTTT | CALGEPIGDRLGDTGGTDKLIF
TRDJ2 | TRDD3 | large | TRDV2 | TGTGCCTGTGACATACTGGGGGATTTGACAGCACAACTCTTCTTT | CACDILGDLTAQLFF
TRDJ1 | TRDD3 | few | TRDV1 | TGTGCTCTTGGGGTGTCCCCTTACGTACTGGGGGATACGCTCAGACTCATCTTT | CALGVSPYVLGDTLRLIF
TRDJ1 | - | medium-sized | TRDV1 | TGTGCTCTTGGGAATCCTCCGGGTCGGGGGGGGCTTACTGCCTTAAAACTCATCTTT | CALGNPPGRGGLTALKLIF
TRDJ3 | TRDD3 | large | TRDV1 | TGTGCTCTTGGGGAACTAGTTACGTGGGGGATACTCTGGGACACCCGACAGATGTTTTTC | CALGELVTWGILWDTRQMFF
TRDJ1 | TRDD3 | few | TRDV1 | TGTGCTCTTGGGGAACCCTACTGGCCTTCCCCTACTTACTGGGGGATACAGGGACTCATCTTT | CALGEPYWPSPTYWGIQGLIF
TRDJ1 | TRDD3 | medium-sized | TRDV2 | TGTGCCTGTGACACCGTTATACTGGGGGCCTTCGATAAACTCATCTTT | CACDTVILGAFDKLIF
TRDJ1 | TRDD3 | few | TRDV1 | TGTGCTCTTGGGACCTTTCCGTACTGGGGGATAGTCGATAAACTCATCTTT | CALGTFPYWGIVDKLIF
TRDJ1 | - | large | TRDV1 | TGTGCTCTTGGGGTCTGCATACGGCGGTATAGGGTCCGTACCGATAAACTCATCTTT | CALGVCIRRYRVRTDKLIF
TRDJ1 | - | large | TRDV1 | TGTGCTCTTGGGGAACTTACCCCCTTCCTACGAGGGGGATACTTGGGCGATAAACTCATCTTT | CALGELTPFLRGGYLGDKLIF
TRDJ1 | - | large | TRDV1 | TGTGCTCTTGGGGATCAGTTCCTTCCTACGCTGGGGGATGGAAAAGATAAACTCATCTTT | CALGDQFLPTLGDGKDKLIF